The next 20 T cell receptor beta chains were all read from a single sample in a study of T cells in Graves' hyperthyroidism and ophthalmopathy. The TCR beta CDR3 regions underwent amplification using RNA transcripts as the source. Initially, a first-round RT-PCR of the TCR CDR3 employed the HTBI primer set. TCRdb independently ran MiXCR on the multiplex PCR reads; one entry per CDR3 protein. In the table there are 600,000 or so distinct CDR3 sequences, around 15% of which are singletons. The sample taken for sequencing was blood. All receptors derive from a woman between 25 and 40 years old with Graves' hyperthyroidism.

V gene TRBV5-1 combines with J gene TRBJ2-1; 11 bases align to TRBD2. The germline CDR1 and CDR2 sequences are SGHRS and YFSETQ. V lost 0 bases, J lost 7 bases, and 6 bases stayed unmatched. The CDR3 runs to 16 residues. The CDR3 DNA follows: TGCGCCAGCAGCTTGGTTTCTAGCGGGAGGTATAATGAGCAGTTCTTC. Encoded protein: CASSLVSSGRYNEQFF. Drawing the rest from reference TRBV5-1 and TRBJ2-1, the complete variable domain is KAGVTQTPRYLIKTRGQQVTLSCSPISGHRSVSWYQQTPGQGLQFLFEYFSETQRNKGNFPGRFSGRQFSNSRSEMNVSTLELGDSALYLCASSLVSSGRYNEQFFGPGTRLTVL.

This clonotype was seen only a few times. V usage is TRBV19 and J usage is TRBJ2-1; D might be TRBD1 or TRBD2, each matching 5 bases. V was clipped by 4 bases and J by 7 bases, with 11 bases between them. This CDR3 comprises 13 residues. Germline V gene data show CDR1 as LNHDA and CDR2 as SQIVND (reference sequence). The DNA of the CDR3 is TGTGCCAGTAGTAGTTCCTGGGGGAATGAGCAGTTCTTC. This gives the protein CASSSSWGNEQFF.

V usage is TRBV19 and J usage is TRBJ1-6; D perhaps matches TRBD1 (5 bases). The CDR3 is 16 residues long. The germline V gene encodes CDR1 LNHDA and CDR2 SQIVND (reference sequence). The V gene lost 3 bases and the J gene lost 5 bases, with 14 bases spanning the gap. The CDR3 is CASSMTRQPDNSPLHF. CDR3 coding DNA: TGTGCCAGTAGTATGACTCGACAGCCTGATAATTCACCCCTCCACTTT.

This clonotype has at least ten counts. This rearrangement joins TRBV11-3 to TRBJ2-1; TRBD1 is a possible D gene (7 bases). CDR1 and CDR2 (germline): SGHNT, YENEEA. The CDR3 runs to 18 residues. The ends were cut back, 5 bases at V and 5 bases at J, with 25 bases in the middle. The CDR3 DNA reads TGTGCCAGCAGCCCCCTCCCAATCAGGGGGGTGTGGAACAATGAGCAGTTCTTC. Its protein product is CASSPLPIRGVWNNEQFF.

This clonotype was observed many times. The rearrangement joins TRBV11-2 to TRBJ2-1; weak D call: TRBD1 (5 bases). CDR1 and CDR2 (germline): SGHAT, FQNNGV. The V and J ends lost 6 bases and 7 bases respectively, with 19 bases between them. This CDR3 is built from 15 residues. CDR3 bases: TGTGCCAGCAGATACTCGGCAGGGATACAGAATGAGCAGTTCTTC. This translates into CASRYSAGIQNEQFF.

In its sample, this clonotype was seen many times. In DNA, the CDR3 is TGTGCCAGCAGTCCGACTAGCACGCACGAGCAGTACTTC. Translated: CASSPTSTHEQYF. The gene calls are TRBV12-3 or TRBV12-4 and TRBJ2-7; the match to TRBD2 covers 7 bases. With V trimmed by 5 bases and J by 5 bases, 6 bases remained unmatched. CDR3 length: 13 residues.

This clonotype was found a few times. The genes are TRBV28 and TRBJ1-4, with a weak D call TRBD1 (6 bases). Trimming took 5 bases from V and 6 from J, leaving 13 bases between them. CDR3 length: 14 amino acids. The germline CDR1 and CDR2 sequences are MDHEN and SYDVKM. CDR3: CASSQGRSYEKLFF. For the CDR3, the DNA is TGTGCCAGCAGTCAGGGGAGATCATATGAAAAACTGTTTTTT.

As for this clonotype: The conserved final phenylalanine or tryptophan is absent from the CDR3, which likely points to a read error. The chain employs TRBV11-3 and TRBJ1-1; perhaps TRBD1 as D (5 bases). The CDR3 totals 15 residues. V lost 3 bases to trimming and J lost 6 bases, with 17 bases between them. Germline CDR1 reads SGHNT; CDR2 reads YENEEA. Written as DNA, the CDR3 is TGTGCCAGCAGCTTTCAGAGGACACTTAAGCCTGAAGCTTTCCTT. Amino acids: CASSFQRTLKPEAFL.

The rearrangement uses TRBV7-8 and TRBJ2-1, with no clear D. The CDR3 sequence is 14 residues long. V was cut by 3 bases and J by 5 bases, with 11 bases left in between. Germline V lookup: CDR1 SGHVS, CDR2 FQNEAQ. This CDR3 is CASSFISSDNEQFF. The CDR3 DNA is TGTGCCAGCAGCTTTATATCGAGCGACAATGAGCAGTTCTTC.

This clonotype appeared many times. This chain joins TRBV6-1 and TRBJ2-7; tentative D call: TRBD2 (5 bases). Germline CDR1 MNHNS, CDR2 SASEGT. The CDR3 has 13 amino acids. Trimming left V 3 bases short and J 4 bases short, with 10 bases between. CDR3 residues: CASSDGVSYEQYF. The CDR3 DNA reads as TGTGCCAGCAGTGACGGGGTGTCTTACGAGCAGTACTTC.

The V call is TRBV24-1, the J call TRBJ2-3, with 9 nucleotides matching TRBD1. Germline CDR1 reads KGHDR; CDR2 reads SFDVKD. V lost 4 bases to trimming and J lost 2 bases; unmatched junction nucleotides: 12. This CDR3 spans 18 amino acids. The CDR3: CATSDPGQGPYDTDTQYF. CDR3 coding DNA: TGTGCCACCAGTGACCCTGGACAGGGGCCCTACGACACAGATACGCAGTATTTT.

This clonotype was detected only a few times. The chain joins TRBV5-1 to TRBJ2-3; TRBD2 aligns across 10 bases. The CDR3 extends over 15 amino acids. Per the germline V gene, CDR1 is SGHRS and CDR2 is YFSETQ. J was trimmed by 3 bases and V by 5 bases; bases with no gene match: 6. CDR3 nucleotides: TGCGCCAGCAGACATGGACTAGCGGTAACAGATACGCAGTATTTT. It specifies CASRHGLAVTDTQYF.

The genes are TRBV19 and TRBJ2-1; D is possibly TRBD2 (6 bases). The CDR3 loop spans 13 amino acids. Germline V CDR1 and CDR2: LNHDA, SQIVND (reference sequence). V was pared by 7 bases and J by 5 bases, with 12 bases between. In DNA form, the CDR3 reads TGTGCCAGTAATGGTGGGAGGAACAATGAGCAGTTCTTC. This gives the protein CASNGGRNNEQFF.

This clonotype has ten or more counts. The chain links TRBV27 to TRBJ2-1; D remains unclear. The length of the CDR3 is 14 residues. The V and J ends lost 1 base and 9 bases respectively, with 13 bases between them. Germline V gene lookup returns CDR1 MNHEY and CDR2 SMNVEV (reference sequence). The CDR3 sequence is CASSLLSYTSEQFF. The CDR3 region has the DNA TGTGCCAGCAGTTTATTAAGTTATACGAGTGAGCAGTTCTTC.

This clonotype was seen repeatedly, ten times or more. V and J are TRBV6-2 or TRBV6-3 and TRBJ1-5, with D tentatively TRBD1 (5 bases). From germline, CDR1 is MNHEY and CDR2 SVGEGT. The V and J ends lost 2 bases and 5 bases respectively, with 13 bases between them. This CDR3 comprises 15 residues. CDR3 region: CASSYGGHGHQPQHF. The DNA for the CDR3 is TGTGCCAGCAGTTACGGAGGACATGGGCATCAGCCCCAGCATTTT.

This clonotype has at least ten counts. Written as DNA, the CDR3 is TGTGCCGGAGGGTGGGGAGGGGGTGAGCAGTTCTTC. Translating it yields CAGGWGGGEQFF. The chain links TRBV12-3 or TRBV12-4 to TRBJ2-1; D is perhaps TRBD2 (7 bases). The length of the CDR3 is 12 residues. The V and J ends lost 11 bases and 9 bases respectively, with 17 bases between them.

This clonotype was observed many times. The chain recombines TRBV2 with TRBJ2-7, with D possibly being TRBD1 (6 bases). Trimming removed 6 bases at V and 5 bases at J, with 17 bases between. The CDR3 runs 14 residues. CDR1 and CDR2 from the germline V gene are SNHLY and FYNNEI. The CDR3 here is CASRAAQGSDEQYF. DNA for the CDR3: TGTGCCAGCAGGGCGGCACAGGGATCGGACGAGCAGTACTTC. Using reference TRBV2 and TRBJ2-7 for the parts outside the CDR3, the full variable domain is EPEVTQTPSHQVTQMGQEVILRCVPISNHLYFYWYRQILGQKVEFLVSFYNNEISEKSEIFDDQFSVERPDGSNFTLKIRSTKLEDSAMYFCASRAAQGSDEQYFGPGTRLTVT.

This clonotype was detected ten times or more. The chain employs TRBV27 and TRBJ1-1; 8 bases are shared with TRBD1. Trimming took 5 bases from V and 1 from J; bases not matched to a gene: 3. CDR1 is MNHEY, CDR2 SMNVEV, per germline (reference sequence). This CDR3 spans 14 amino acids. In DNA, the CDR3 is TGTGCCAGCAGTGTCACAGGGGGGAACACTGAAGCTTTCTTT. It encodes CASSVTGGNTEAFF.

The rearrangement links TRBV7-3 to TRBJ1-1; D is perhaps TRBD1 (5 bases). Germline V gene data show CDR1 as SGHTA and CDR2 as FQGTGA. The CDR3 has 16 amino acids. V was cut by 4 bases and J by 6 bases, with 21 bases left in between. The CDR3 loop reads CASSSTGGSGLSEAFF. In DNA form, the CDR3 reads TGTGCCAGCAGCTCCACGGGGGGTTCAGGGTTGTCTGAAGCTTTCTTT.

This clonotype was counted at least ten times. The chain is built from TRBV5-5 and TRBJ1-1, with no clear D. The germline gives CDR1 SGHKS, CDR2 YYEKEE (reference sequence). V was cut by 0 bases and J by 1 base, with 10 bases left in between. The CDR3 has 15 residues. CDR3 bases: TGTGCCAGCAGCTTGGACATCACTTCGAACACTGAAGCTTTCTTT. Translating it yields CASSLDITSNTEAFF.